This TCR beta chain was observed in a study of regulatory T cells in long-lasting Graves disease. This clonotype showed up many times. According to the study, TCR beta libraries were built with iRepertoire HTBI primers and CDR3-region Arm-PCR. TCRdb independently ran MiXCR on the multiplex PCR reads; one entry per CDR3 protein. The table includes 400,000 to 450,000 distinct CDR3 sequences, roughly 17% detected once. Sample time point: newly diagnosed GD, antithyroid drugs for less than 3 months. The TCR library used RNA extracted from PBMCs. The CDR3 contains 18 residues. The germline V gene has CDR1 MDHEN and CDR2 SYDVKM. Losses at the gene ends were 3 bases for V and 1 base for J; bases not matched to a gene: 8. The data also belong to a second study, concerning T cells in Graves' hyperthyroidism and ophthalmopathy. That investigation notes: First-round RT-PCR with HTBI primers amplified the TCR CDR3 region.

This TCR was recovered from a woman aged 25 to 39 with Graves disease. The V and J genes are TRBV28 and TRBJ2-3; 12 bases align to TRBD2. The sequencing used peripheral blood mononuclear cells (PBMCs), collected at new diagnosis, from a patient treated with antithyroid drugs. The CDR3 region is CASSFATSGRLRTDTQYF. The CDR3 DNA sequence: TGTGCCAGCAGTTTTGCAACTAGCGGGAGGCTACGCACAGATACGCAGTATTTT.